This T cell receptor (beta chain) was captured in a study of T-cell memory formation after mild COVID-19 (dated by TCRdb to 2020 to 2023). General notes on the study: TCR sequence clusters from the two donors were largely donor specific. Longitudinal TCRalpha and TCRbeta repertoire sequencing tracked T-cell clones expanding and contracting after mild COVID-19 in a couple of donors. Two young, previously healthy adult volunteers, one female and one male, were included in the cohort. General findings and caveats noted by the study authors: Balanced CD4/CD8 phenotypes were observed for clones contracting from day 15 to 85, whereas a bias towards CD4+ was observed for a second wave of clones expanding from day 15 to 37. Whether the second-wave clones peaking on day 37 were SARS-CoV-2 specific was not confirmed. Contracting CD4+ clones were found mainly in CM and EM memory subsets, while CD8+ clones were enriched in EMRA. Only a couple of mild cases were covered in the study, and larger cohorts including severe cases with pre-infection samples were considered necessary. Some responding clones were detected in pre-infection memory, which suggested that pre-existing cross-reactive memory T cells had joined the SARS-CoV-2 response.

In the case of this clonotype: Its binding antigen is unknown. The record has no base qualities; no much larger clone is one base away.

As encoded in the germline V gene (reference sequence), CDR1 is DFQATT while CDR2 is SNEGSKA. The junction shows trimming of 2 bases on V and 10 bases on J, plus 14 bases between the germline ends. Inclusive of the bounding cysteine and phenylalanine, the CDR3 is 12 residues long. Just the 36-base CDR3 DNA is kept, in frame starting at base 1. The sequencer listed for this sample is Illumina NovaSeq 6000. TCRalpha and TCRbeta cDNA libraries were built by 5'RACE with constant-segment primers, adding sample barcodes and unique molecular identifiers. RNA was extracted from every sample with Trizol reagent. The libraries were amplified in two PCR steps, and the second step added a second sample barcode and Illumina TruSeq adapters. The libraries were sequenced on an Illumina NovaSeq using 2 x 150 bp paired-end reads. The paper's processing steps were these. With migec v1.2.7, reads were demultiplexed and then collapsed into UMI-guided consensus sequences. Using mixcr v2.1.11, UMI consensuses were aligned to TRA and TRB V and J templates and then assembled into clonotypes. A clonotype was counted as expanded or contracted only when both edgeR and NoisET called the clonotype significant, with the noise models trained on biological replicates. edgeR calls used a false discovery rate-adjusted p below 0.01 and a log2 fold-change threshold of 1. As an exploratory analysis of dynamics, max-normalized trajectories of the 1000 most abundant clonotypes were examined with PCA combined with hierarchical clustering. Separately sequenced CD4+ and CD8+ repertoires were used to assign a CD4 or CD8 phenotype to each responding clone. TCRdb reprocessed the public reads (quality trimming at Q25 with fastp, clone calling with MiXCR) and kept in-frame beta chains. Duplicate CDR3 protein sequences are folded into a single record with the most common DNA and genes. These V and J calls are TCRdb output, not the study's own analysis. This sample has around 340,000 distinct CDR3 sequences in its table, and roughly 15% of those were observed once. Of the sample, 20% to 25% falls within the top ten clones.

PBMCs were isolated by Ficoll-Paque density gradient centrifugation. The source of this sequence is a man in his late teens or twenties who had mild COVID-19 (a few samples of this study predate the infection). The sample titles of this study are shuffled in the database, so cell type and time point are left out; the donor was told from shared clones. The receptor chain draws on TRBV20-1 and TRBJ1-1; the D gene is perhaps TRBD1, from 6 matching bases. Sequencing was done on a sample of PBMCs or a T cell subset sorted from them (not recorded which). CDR3 sequence: CSARQDRGAAFF. The DNA sequence reads TGCAGTGCTAGACAGGACAGAGGGGCAGCTTTCTTT.